The 28 T cell receptor beta chains reported below all come from one sample, sequenced in a study of blood T cell repertoires in COVID-19. TCRdb keeps only in-frame clones here, not all; method: immunoSEQ multiplex PCR. This table has approximately 400,000 clones, 88% appearing once. The sequencing sample was made of PBMCs or T cells enriched from blood (not recorded which). The receptors stem from a woman under 30 who had recovered from COVID-19.

This clone was observed a single time. This rearrangement joins TRBV19 to TRBJ2-5; D might be TRBD1 (6 bases). Trimming cost V 6 bases and J 4 bases, with 21 bases left between them. CDR1 is LNHDA and CDR2 is SQIVND in the germline V gene (reference sequence). The CDR3 runs 16 residues. Written as DNA, the CDR3 is TGTGCCAGTAGCCTAGCAAGGGGGAAATCCCTAGAGACCCAGTACTTC. This codes for CASSLARGKSLETQYF.

The gene calls are TRBV18 and TRBJ2-7, with 7 bases fitting TRBD1. With 3 bases clipped from V and 1 base from J, the junction kept 9 bases outside the gene matches. The germline V gene encodes CDR1 KGHSH and CDR2 LQKENI. The CDR3 runs 16 residues. For the CDR3, the DNA is TGTGCCAGCTCACCTAAGGACAGGACTTGGTCCTACGAGCAGTACTTC. Translated: CASSPKDRTWSYEQYF. Variable domain in full (rest from reference TRBV18 and TRBJ2-7): NAGVMQNPRHLVRRRGQEARLRCSPMKGHSHVYWYRQLPEEGLKFMVYLQKENIIDESGMPKERFSAEFPKEGPSILRIQQVVRGDSAAYFCASSPKDRTWSYEQYFGPGTRLTVT.

V usage is TRBV5-1 and J usage is TRBJ2-1; TRBD1 might be the D (6 bases). The CDR3 is made up of 12 amino acids. The germline V gene encodes CDR1 SGHRS and CDR2 YFSETQ. V shed 4 bases and J shed 9 bases, with 11 bases lying between them. In DNA form, the CDR3 reads TGCGCCAGCAGCATGAACAGGGTTGAGCAGTTCTTC. Amino acids: CASSMNRVEQFF. The full variable domain, its missing parts supplied by reference TRBV5-1 and TRBJ2-1, is KAGVTQTPRYLIKTRGQQVTLSCSPISGHRSVSWYQQTPGQGLQFLFEYFSETQRNKGNFPGRFSGRQFSNSRSEMNVSTLELGDSALYLCASSMNRVEQFFGPGTRLTVL.

This clone was observed once. The chain links TRBV2 to TRBJ2-5; no clear D. There are 11 residues in the CDR3. CDR1 and CDR2 (germline): SNHLY, FYNNEI. The V end lost 5 bases, the J end lost 2 bases, and 3 bases lay between the germline ends. CDR3 protein: CASSYQETQYF. The CDR3 DNA follows: TGTGCCAGCAGTTATCAAGAGACCCAGTACTTC.

This rearrangement joins TRBV11-2 to TRBJ2-5, with TRBD2 identical over 12 bases. CDR1 is SGHAT, CDR2 FQNNGV, per germline. This CDR3 is built from 19 residues. V shed 1 base, J shed 2 bases, and the junction held 11 bases outside the gene matches. CDR3 protein: CASSLGFLAGGVDQETQYF. In nucleotides, the CDR3 is TGTGCCAGCAGCTTAGGATTTCTAGCGGGGGGGGTGGATCAAGAGACCCAGTACTTC. The full variable domain, in which reference TRBV11-2 and TRBJ2-5 provide the parts outside the CDR3, is EAGVAQSPRYKIIEKRQSVAFWCNPISGHATLYWYQQILGQGPKLLIQFQNNGVVDDSQLPKDRFSAERLKGVDSTLKIQPAKLEDSAVYLCASSLGFLAGGVDQETQYFGPGTRLLVL.

V gene TRBV6-2 or TRBV6-3 combines with J gene TRBJ2-2; maybe TRBD1 (5 bases). Trimming pared 0 bases from V and 7 bases from J, leaving 6 bases between. This CDR3 comprises 13 residues. Germline CDR1 is MNHEY and CDR2 is SVGEGT. CDR3 amino acids: CASSYSGHGELFF. The CDR3 DNA is TGTGCCAGCAGTTACTCGGGGCACGGGGAGCTGTTTTTT.

The chain couples TRBV4-1 to TRBJ2-1, with D tentatively TRBD2 (5 bases). This CDR3 spans 13 amino acids. Trimming cost V 0 bases and J 10 bases, with 10 bases left between them. From germline, CDR1 is MGHRA and CDR2 YSYEKL. CDR3 loop: CASSQDRGGEQFF. For the CDR3, the DNA is TGCGCCAGCAGCCAAGACCGGGGTGGGGAGCAGTTCTTC.

The chain is built from TRBV7-8 and TRBJ2-3, with 8 bases that match TRBD2. Germline CDR1 and CDR2: SGHVS and FQNEAQ. The CDR3 loop spans 16 amino acids. Losses at the gene ends were 5 bases for V and 4 bases for J; bases not matched to a gene: 11. The CDR3 DNA follows: TGTGCCAGCAGCCCGGGGCGGGGGGCCATGGCAGATACGCAGTATTTT. Protein: CASSPGRGAMADTQYF.

This chain uses TRBV5-3 with TRBJ2-1, with 9 bases aligning to TRBD2. TRBV5-3 is annotated as an ORF whose role is uncertain. The CDR3 length is 18 residues. Trimming removed 1 base from V and 0 bases from J; junction bases left unmatched: 8. The CDR3 protein is CARSLLAGRPGSYNEQFF. The DNA for the CDR3 is TGTGCCAGAAGCTTGCTAGCGGGGAGACCCGGCTCCTACAATGAGCAGTTCTTC.

The V and J genes are TRBV9 and TRBJ1-1; no firm D call. The CDR3 sequence is 14 residues long. Germline-derived CDR1 and CDR2 are SGDLS and YYNGEE. Trimming took 0 bases from V and 8 from J, leaving 14 bases between them. CDR3 sequence: CASSVGPGAQEAFF. In nucleotides, the CDR3 is TGTGCCAGCAGCGTAGGTCCGGGAGCCCAAGAAGCTTTCTTT.

V and J are TRBV7-9 and TRBJ2-7, with TRBD2 as a possible D gene (7 bases). Between the trimmed V and J ends, which lost 4 bases and 7 bases, there was a span of 14 bases. This CDR3 is 13 amino acids long. CDR1 is SEHNR, CDR2 FQNEAQ, per germline (reference sequence). The CDR3 sequence: CASSSGGPQEQYF. The CDR3 region has the DNA TGTGCCAGCAGCTCCGGGGGGCCACAAGAGCAGTACTTC.

J is TRBJ1-4 and V is TRBV10-3; D may be TRBD1 (6 bases). Germline values: CDR1 ENHRY, CDR2 SYGVKD. CDR3 length equals 15 residues. Trimming took 3 bases from V and 7 from J, leaving 15 bases between them. The CDR3 sequence: CAISDNLGGGEKLFF. The CDR3, as DNA: TGTGCCATCAGTGATAACTTAGGGGGTGGTGAAAAACTGTTTTTT.

V is TRBV28 and J is TRBJ1-1, with D unclear. Germline loops: CDR1 MDHEN, CDR2 SYDVKM. The ends were cut back, 2 bases at V and 6 bases at J, with 10 bases in the middle. The CDR3 totals 13 residues. The chain's CDR3 is CASSLAGKAEAFF. The CDR3 region has the DNA TGTGCCAGCAGTTTAGCGGGGAAGGCTGAAGCTTTCTTT.

V gene TRBV30 combines with J gene TRBJ2-7; TRBD2 matches at 8 bases. Germline trimming cut 3 bases from V and 2 bases from J; bases unmatched to any gene: 3. CDR3 length: 13 residues. CDR1 GTSNPN and CDR2 SVGIG come from the germline V gene (reference sequence). The CDR3, as DNA: TGTGCCTGGAGGCCGGGGGGGGCCTACGAGCAGTACTTC. Translation: CAWRPGGAYEQYF.

The chain couples TRBV4-2 to TRBJ2-5; 13 nucleotides align to TRBD2. Germline loops: CDR1 LGHNA, CDR2 YNFKEQ. Trimming at V came to 4 bases and at J to 4 bases, leaving 9 bases not matched to a gene. The CDR3 has 17 amino acids. The CDR3 nucleotides read TGTGCCAGCAGCCTTAGGACTAGCGGGGGACGGGGAGAGACCCAGTACTTC. Protein product: CASSLRTSGGRGETQYF.

The chain couples TRBV4-3 to TRBJ1-1; D remains ambiguous. This CDR3 has 14 residues. CDR1 is LGHNA and CDR2 is YSLEER in the germline V gene. Trimming removed 1 base from V and 2 bases from J, with 8 bases in between. In DNA, the CDR3 is TGCGCCAGCAGCCAAGCGGGGAGAAACACTGAAGCTTTCTTT. It specifies CASSQAGRNTEAFF.

The V gene is TRBV19, the J gene TRBJ1-1, with 7 bases lining up with TRBD1. CDR3 length: 17 amino acids. J gave up 1 base and V 1 base, and 9 bases lay outside the gene matches. Germline lookup yields CDR1 LNHDA and CDR2 SQIVND (reference sequence). The CDR3 protein is CASSIGRDRIWNTEAFF. The CDR3 DNA reads TGTGCCAGTAGTATAGGGCGGGACAGAATATGGAACACTGAAGCTTTCTTT.

The V call is TRBV28, the J call TRBJ2-1; a possible D gene is TRBD1 (6 bases). CDR1 and CDR2 from the germline V gene are MDHEN and SYDVKM. Trimming removed 6 bases from V and 3 bases from J, with 15 bases in between. The CDR3 length is 15 residues. CDR3 coding DNA: TGTGCCAGCAGGGAAGAGCAGGGGCTCTACAATGAGCAGTTCTTC. Translation: CASREEQGLYNEQFF.

V gene TRBV11-2 combines with J gene TRBJ1-1, with D possibly being TRBD1 (6 bases). The germline V gene encodes CDR1 SGHAT and CDR2 FQNNGV. V was clipped by 2 bases and J by 0 bases, with 7 bases between them. This CDR3 comprises 14 residues. DNA for the CDR3: TGTGCCAGCAGCTTAACAGGGATGAACACTGAAGCTTTCTTT. Translating it yields CASSLTGMNTEAFF.

The V call is TRBV19, the J call TRBJ1-1; a weak D match, TRBD1 (5 bases). This CDR3 spans 16 amino acids. Trimming stripped 0 bases from V and 1 base from J, with 12 bases between. CDR1 LNHDA and CDR2 SQIVND come from the germline V gene (reference sequence). The CDR3 DNA sequence: TGTGCCAGTAGTATAGATGGAAATACAGGGAACACTGAAGCTTTCTTT. Translation: CASSIDGNTGNTEAFF. Filled out from reference TRBV19 and TRBJ1-1, the complete variable domain reads DGGITQSPKYLFRKEGQNVTLSCEQNLNHDAMYWYRQDPGQGLRLIYYSQIVNDFQKGDIAEGYSVSREKKESFPLTVTSAQKNPTAFYLCASSIDGNTGNTEAFFGQGTRLTVV.

For this clone: Its ends do not fully match the called genes, so a read error is possible. CDR3 nucleotides: TGTGCTAGCAGCCCTCCGGGCGGGATGAACACCGGGGAGCTGTTTTTT. Protein product: CASSPPGGMNTGELFF. The chain joins TRBV7-7 to TRBJ2-2; tentative D call: TRBD2 (6 bases). The CDR3 sequence is 16 residues long. From germline, CDR1 is SSHAT and CDR2 FNYEAQ (reference sequence).

This chain joins TRBV5-1 and TRBJ1-6, with 8 bases fitting TRBD1. V was pared by 3 bases and J by 10 bases, with 3 bases of the junction left unmatched. In germline, CDR1 is SGHRS, CDR2 YFSETQ. This CDR3 is 13 amino acids long. CDR3 amino acids: CASSSAGGSPLHF. Here the CDR3 DNA reads TGCGCCAGCAGCTCCGCAGGGGGCTCACCCCTCCACTTT.

V gene TRBV27 combines with J gene TRBJ2-4, with TRBD2 as a possible D gene (5 bases). This CDR3 is built from 15 residues. V was clipped by 6 bases and J by 7 bases, with 19 bases between them. Germline V gene data show CDR1 as MNHEY and CDR2 as SMNVEV (reference sequence). CDR3 DNA sequence: TGTGCCAGCAGCTCGCACCCCCTCGGGATCAACATTCAGTACTTC. It yields the protein CASSSHPLGINIQYF.

This clone was recorded a few times. This rearrangement joins TRBV6-1 to TRBJ2-7; no definite D call. V was shortened by 3 bases and J by 7 bases, with 7 bases between the two germline ends. The CDR3 length is 11 residues. Germline CDR1 is MNHNS and CDR2 is SASEGT. CDR3 nucleotide sequence: TGTGCCAGCAGTGACGTGGAGGAGCAGTACTTC. Residues: CASSDVEEQYF.

This clone was observed a few times. The V gene is TRBV4-1, the J gene TRBJ1-6; 7 bases are a match to TRBD1. The CDR3 loop spans 16 amino acids. Germline trimming cut 4 bases from V and 7 bases from J; bases unmatched to any gene: 10. Germline V gene data show CDR1 as MGHRA and CDR2 as YSYEKL. Written as DNA, the CDR3 is TGCGCCAGCAGCCCCACGGACAGGCACTACAATTCACCCCTCCACTTT. Its translation: CASSPTDRHYNSPLHF.

The rearrangement joins TRBV28 to TRBJ2-3; D is possibly TRBD2 (5 bases). V was shortened by 4 bases and J by 7 bases, with 21 bases between the two germline ends. Germline V CDR1 and CDR2: MDHEN, SYDVKM. The CDR3 covers 16 residues. In nucleotides, the CDR3 is TGTGCCAGCAGTTCGTTAGCGTCCCGTTATGTAAATACGCAGTATTTT. Its protein is CASSSLASRYVNTQYF.

The chain is built from TRBV5-6 and TRBJ1-2; 9 bases align to TRBD1. CDR3 size: 15 residues. J gave up 8 bases and V 2 bases, and 10 bases lay outside the gene matches. CDR1 is SGHDT and CDR2 is YYEEEE in the germline V gene. The CDR3 protein is CASSLMPGQGSGYTF. The CDR3 bases are TGTGCCAGCAGCTTAATGCCCGGACAGGGGTCGGGCTACACCTTC. Supplemented by reference TRBV5-6 and TRBJ1-2, the full variable domain reads DAGVTQSPTHLIKTRGQQVTLRCSPKSGHDTVSWYQQALGQGPQFIFQYYEEEERQRGNFPDRFSGHQFPNYSSELNVNALLLGDSALYLCASSLMPGQGSGYTFGSGTRLTVV.

The chain carries TRBV12-5 and TRBJ2-2; the match to TRBD1 covers 7 bases. Germline V lookup: CDR1 LGHNT, CDR2 FRNRAP. The trim removed 6 bases at V and 6 bases at J, leaving 10 bases unmatched. This CDR3 is built from 15 residues. CDR3 nucleotide sequence: TGTGCTAGTGGACAAACCCATGACAGGGCCGGGGAGCTGTTTTTT. Its protein is CASGQTHDRAGELFF.